This is a list of T cell receptor beta chains from one sample in a study of cytomegalovirus exposure and HLA in healthy donors. The assay was immunoSEQ multiplex PCR, and TCRdb's table has in-frame clones only and misses some. This table holds around 100,000 clones, around 77% found once. Sequences were obtained from PBMCs. These receptors were taken from a middle-aged man in good health and CMV-seropositive. CDR3s include the opening cysteine and the closing phenylalanine or tryptophan. The D gene is left open where the match is weak. A clone size is listed for some rows: how often the clone was seen (once, few, many), or a class if it is expanded.

d_call j_call v_call clone_size cdr3_aa cdr3_nt
NA TRBJ1-1 TRBV6-1 few CASWLGDVVGTEAFF TGTGCCAGTTGGTTAGGAGACGTAGTCGGCACTGAAGCTTTCTTT
NA TRBJ2-3 TRBV5-4 NA CASSLPGSTDTQYF TGTGCCAGCAGCTTACCGGGGTCCACAGATACGCAGTATTTT
NA TRBJ2-1 TRBV7-3 NA CASSLVGTGNNEQFF TGTGCCAGCAGCTTAGTTGGGACTGGCAACAATGAGCAGTTCTTC
NA TRBJ2-3 TRBV6-4 NA CASSDSHPGTQYF TGTGCCAGCAGTGACTCACACCCGGGGACGCAGTATTTT
NA TRBJ2-2 TRBV18 NA CASSSIDTANTGELFF TGTGCCAGCTCATCCATAGACACCGCGAACACCGGGGAGCTGTTTTTT
NA TRBJ2-2 TRBV6-5 NA CASTYARNTGELFF TGTGCCAGCACCTACGCCCGCAACACCGGGGAGCTGTTTTTT
TRBD1 TRBJ1-2 TRBV18 NA CASSPGTVNYGYTF TGTGCCAGCTCACCTGGGACAGTTAACTATGGCTACACCTTC
NA TRBJ2-3 TRBV5-6 NA CASSSTGTDTQYF TGTGCCAGCAGCTCTACGGGCACAGATACGCAGTATTTT
TRBD1 TRBJ2-5 TRBV5-4 NA CASSLKVTGNQETQYF TGTGCCAGCAGCTTAAAGGTGACAGGGAATCAGGAGACCCAGTACTTC
NA TRBJ2-1 TRBV4-3 NA CASSQPAGTGYNEQFF TGCGCCAGCAGCCAACCTGCCGGGACTGGCTACAATGAGCAGTTCTTC
TRBD2 TRBJ2-3 TRBV2 NA CASSLTSGSTNTQYF TGTGCCAGCAGCCTGACTAGCGGGAGTACGAATACGCAGTATTTT
NA TRBJ2-7 TRBV11-2 few CASSSHQGVEQYF TGTGCCAGCAGCTCCCACCAAGGGGTCGAGCAGTACTTC
NA TRBJ1-1 TRBV6-6 NA CASRGGTEAFF TGTGCCAGCCGAGGGGGCACTGAAGCTTTCTTT
TRBD1 TRBJ2-7 TRBV29-1 NA CSAGTGQSYEQYF TGCAGCGCTGGGACAGGGCAGTCCTACGAGCAGTACTTC
TRBD2 TRBJ2-5 TRBV30 NA CAWRREETQYF TGTGCCTGGAGGCGGGAGGAGACCCAGTACTTC
TRBD1 TRBJ1-1 TRBV7-3 NA CASSSDRDTEAFF TGTGCCAGCAGCTCGGACAGGGACACTGAAGCTTTCTTT
NA TRBJ2-2 TRBV5-6 NA CASSFVGQLTGELFF TGTGCCAGCAGCTTCGTAGGACAGCTCACCGGGGAGCTGTTTTTT
NA TRBJ1-1 TRBV7-2 NA CASSPQGGNTEAFF TGTGCCAGCAGCCCCCAGGGTGGGAACACTGAAGCTTTCTTT
TRBD2 TRBJ2-5 TRBV5-1 NA CASSTLAGVGRETQYF TGCGCCAGCAGCACACTAGCGGGAGTGGGACGGGAGACCCAGTACTTC
NA TRBJ1-2 TRBV28 NA CASNWDWNGYTF TGTGCCAGCAATTGGGACTGGAATGGCTACACCTTC
TRBD2 TRBJ2-7 TRBV28 few CASSLSGGRSEQYF TGTGCCAGCAGTTTAAGCGGGGGGCGTTCCGAGCAGTACTTC
NA TRBJ2-7 TRBV7-2 NA CASSPPDRYGEQYF TGTGCCAGCAGCCCACCAGACAGGTACGGGGAGCAGTACTTC
TRBD2 TRBJ2-1 TRBV7-9 NA CASSLELAGIYEQFF TGTGCCAGCAGCTTAGAACTAGCGGGAATCTATGAGCAGTTCTTC
TRBD1 TRBJ2-5 TRBV5-1 once CASSTGQGGLETQYF TGCGCCAGCAGCACAGGACAGGGTGGATTGGAGACCCAGTACTTC
TRBD1 TRBJ2-5 TRBV15 NA CATSRDRTGAKTQYF TGTGCCACCAGCAGAGATCGAACAGGGGCAAAGACCCAGTACTTC
NA TRBJ2-1 TRBV7-2 NA CASSPRGAGHNEQFF TGTGCCAGCAGCCCCCGGGGAGCCGGTCACAATGAGCAGTTCTTC
TRBD2 TRBJ2-7 TRBV5-1 once CASSLEVGGPGEQYF TGCGCCAGCAGCTTGGAGGTGGGAGGGCCGGGGGAGCAGTACTTC
NA TRBJ1-2 TRBV28 few CASRHPTGNYGYTF TGTGCCAGCAGACACCCAACAGGGAACTATGGCTACACCTTC
TRBD1 TRBJ1-5 TRBV28 NA CASSLSITRQGAGHSNQPQHF TGTGCCAGCAGTTTAAGCATAACACGACAGGGGGCCGGACATAGCAATCAGCCCCAGCATTTT
TRBD1 TRBJ2-7 TRBV6-7 NA CASSYTKPPAQGANEQYF TGTGCCAGCAGTTACACAAAGCCTCCGGCACAGGGGGCCAACGAGCAGTACTTC
NA TRBJ1-2 TRBV19 few CASSIRGSDGYTF TGTGCCAGTAGTATACGGGGGAGTGATGGCTACACCTTC
NA TRBJ2-7 TRBV6-5 NA CASARTGNSYGQYF TGTGCCAGCGCGAGGACTGGGAACTCCTACGGGCAGTACTTC
NA TRBJ1-4 TRBV19 NA CASSDRPKRANEKLFF TGTGCCAGTAGCGACAGACCTAAACGGGCTAATGAAAAACTGTTTTTT
NA TRBJ2-7 TRBV7-2 NA CASSLDLGSRYF TGTGCCAGCAGCTTAGATCTTGGGAGTAGGTACTTC
NA TRBJ2-3 TRBV27 NA CASSLQRFLGTDTQYF TGTGCCAGCAGTTTACAACGGTTTTTGGGCACAGATACGCAGTATTTT
TRBD2 TRBJ2-7 TRBV15 NA CATSRDSGSSYEQYF TGTGCCACCAGCAGAGATAGCGGGAGTTCCTACGAGCAGTACTTC
NA TRBJ2-2 TRBV28 NA CAISSGSPGELFF TGTGCCATCTCATCCGGGAGTCCCGGGGAGCTGTTTTTT
NA TRBJ2-3 TRBV9 few CASSVFQSSTDTQYF TGTGCCAGCAGCGTATTCCAATCAAGCACAGATACGCAGTATTTT
NA TRBJ2-1 TRBV29-1 NA CSVVSGEGSYNEQFF TGCAGCGTTGTTTCAGGGGAAGGCTCCTACAATGAGCAGTTCTTC
TRBD2 TRBJ2-1 TRBV28 NA CASSTSPTSGSYNEQFF TGTGCCAGCAGTACTTCCCCGACTAGCGGTTCCTACAATGAGCAGTTCTTC
NA TRBJ1-2 TRBV29-1 NA CSVPKSADRSWGGYTF TGCAGCGTTCCAAAGTCGGCCGACAGGTCCTGGGGCGGCTACACCTTC
NA TRBJ1-1 TRBV15 once CATGQGLSTEAFF TGTGCCACCGGTCAGGGCCTCAGCACTGAAGCTTTCTTT
TRBD1 TRBJ2-1 TRBV18 NA CASSPRRTGGAGSYNEQFF TGTGCCAGCTCACCAAGGCGGACAGGGGGTGCCGGCTCCTACAATGAGCAGTTCTTC
NA TRBJ2-6 TRBV6-5 once CASSYTGSGANVLTF TGTGCCAGCAGTTACACGGGCTCTGGGGCCAACGTCCTGACTTTC
NA TRBJ2-7 TRBV4-1 once CASSLLSGTYYEQYF TGCGCCAGCAGCCTTCTGTCCGGGACTTACTACGAGCAGTACTTC
NA TRBJ2-7 TRBV30 NA CAWSATPGTMSYEQYF TGTGCCTGGAGTGCAACACCCGGGACAATGTCCTACGAGCAGTACTTC
NA TRBJ1-1 TRBV7-9 NA CSSSLPGMGNAEAFF TGTTCCAGCAGCTTACCAGGGATGGGTAACGCTGAAGCTTTCTTT
NA TRBJ2-5 TRBV11-3 NA CASSLAGAETQYF TGTGCCAGCAGCTTAGCGGGAGCTGAGACCCAGTACTTC
NA TRBJ2-3 TRBV7-9 NA CASNSRGRGETDTQYF TGTGCCAGCAACTCCCGGGGGAGAGGCGAGACAGATACGCAGTATTTT
NA TRBJ2-7 TRBV7-8 NA CASSPGVQPPFEQYF TGTGCCAGCAGCCCAGGGGTCCAGCCCCCCTTCGAGCAGTACTTC
TRBD1 TRBJ2-1 TRBV27 NA CASTGQGIYEQFF TGTGCCAGCACAGGACAGGGCATATATGAGCAGTTCTTC
TRBD2 TRBJ2-7 TRBV7-2 NA CASSSQGLAGASYEQYF TGTGCCAGCAGCTCCCAAGGACTAGCGGGCGCCTCCTACGAGCAGTACTTC
TRBD1 TRBJ2-1 TRBV6-5 NA CASSNTGGNYNEQFF TGTGCCAGCAGTAACACAGGGGGCAACTACAATGAGCAGTTCTTC
NA TRBJ1-5 TRBV7-9 NA CASSRDISNQPQHF TGTGCCAGCAGCCGCGACATTAGCAATCAGCCCCAGCATTTT
NA TRBJ1-1 TRBV7-8 NA CASSPRGNTEAFF TGTGCCAGCAGCCCCAGGGGGAACACTGAAGCTTTCTTT
TRBD1 TRBJ2-5 TRBV7-3 NA CASSLRTGRQETQYF TGTGCCAGCAGCCTAAGGACAGGGAGACAAGAGACCCAGTACTTC
NA TRBJ2-7 TRBV28 once CASTAQGGGAYEQYF TGTGCCAGCACCGCTCAGGGCGGTGGAGCCTACGAGCAGTACTTC
NA TRBJ1-6 TRBV30 once CAWSRQDNSPLHF TGTGCCTGGAGTCGACAGGATAATTCACCCCTCCACTTT
NA TRBJ2-5 TRBV7-9 NA CASSSGKETQYF TGTGCCAGCAGTTCGGGGAAAGAGACCCAGTACTTC
TRBD2 TRBJ2-7 TRBV7-9 NA CSSSWGLAGGYEQYF TGTTCCAGCAGCTGGGGACTAGCGGGAGGATACGAGCAGTACTTC